This T cell receptor (beta chain) was identified in a study of OX40 agonist ivuxolimab in advanced cancers. Across the whole study: Ivuxolimab, an antibody that agonizes OX40 (CD134), was administered to the patients. Partial responses occurred in three patients (one hepatocellular carcinoma, two cutaneous melanoma).

TCRdb's copy holds only in-frame clones and misses some; the assay was immunoSEQ multiplex PCR. This table holds 90,000 to 95,000 clones, around 87% found once. On this clone itself: Its antigen is not known.

Study-wide results and limits: The study did not work out the antigen specificity of the expanded peripheral T cells.

This sample comprised CD4+ or CD8+ T cells sorted from blood, obtained in a trial of the OX40 agonist ivuxolimab. This TCR derives from an adult with an advanced solid tumor such as melanoma, head and neck, liver or kidney cancer.

CDR3 region: CSVWTSGRAVEGETQYF. The CDR3 bases are TGCAGCGTTTGGACTAGCGGGAGGGCCGTAGAAGGAGAGACCCAGTACTTC. This chain joins TRBV29-1 and TRBJ2-5; TRBD2 aligns across 15 bases. CDR1 and CDR2 (germline): SQVTM, ANQGSEA. This CDR3 is built from 17 residues. V gave up 5 bases and J gave up 4 bases; unmatched junction bases: 11.